This is a list of T cell receptor beta chains from one sample in a study of prognosis after radiotherapy for stage I lung cancer. Via MiXCR, TCRdb re-called the multiplex PCR reads, giving one row per CDR3 protein. Among some 39,000 distinct CDR3 sequences listed, around 24% were seen once. The sample consisted of PBMCs, taken before or after stereotactic body radiation therapy (not recorded which). These receptors all come from a donor aged 50 or older with non-small cell lung cancer. Both conserved end residues are part of each CDR3. Fields, in order: V gene, clone size, D gene, J gene, CDR3 protein, CDR3 DNA. A D gene is named only where the DNA matches it firmly. For some rows the clone size is stated as once, few or many, or as a class when expanded; others skip it.

>TRBV9|many|TRBD1|TRBJ1-2
CASSVGAGGRSYGYTF
TGTGCCAGCAGCGTAGGAGCAGGGGGCCGGAGCTATGGCTACACCTTC
>TRBV7-3|.|TRBD1|TRBJ2-2
CASSAETGVRVTGELFF
TGTGCCAGCAGCGCCGAAACAGGGGTTCGCGTGACCGGGGAGCTGTTTTTT
>TRBV18|many|.|TRBJ2-2
CASSPGPANTGELFF
TGTGCCAGCTCACCCGGGCCCGCGAACACCGGGGAGCTGTTTTTT
>TRBV6-1|many|.|TRBJ2-5
CASSEWAGRQETQYF
TGTGCCAGCAGTGAATGGGCAGGGAGGCAAGAGACCCAGTACTTC
>TRBV9|many|.|TRBJ1-1
CASSVEGNTEAFF
TGTGCCAGCAGCGTAGAAGGGAACACTGAAGCTTTCTTT
>TRBV11-1|.|.|TRBJ2-2
CASSTKTGDTGEMFF
TGTGCCAGCAGCACCAAGACAGGAGACACCGGGGAGATGTTTTTT
>TRBV24-1|many|TRBD1|TRBJ2-3
CATSGQGTFLRTDTQYF
TGTGCCACCAGCGGACAGGGTACATTTCTGCGCACAGATACGCAGTATTTT
>TRBV2|many|TRBD1|TRBJ2-2
CASSEGQGALTGELFF
TGTGCCAGCAGTGAAGGACAGGGGGCTCTCACCGGGGAGCTGTTTTTT
>TRBV19|many|.|TRBJ1-1
CASSSRAYTEAFF
TGTGCCAGTAGTTCTCGGGCCTACACTGAAGCTTTCTTT
>TRBV7-9|many|.|TRBJ2-1
CASSFPFYRGLYNEQFF
TGTGCCAGCAGCTTCCCTTTCTACCGGGGACTTTACAATGAGCAGTTCTTC
>TRBV3-1|many|.|TRBJ1-2
CASSQDEYGYTF
TGTGCCAGCAGCCAAGATGAGTACGGCTACACCTTC
>TRBV20-1|.|TRBD1|TRBJ2-5
CSTRTGTAKETQYF
TGCAGTACTAGAACCGGGACAGCTAAAGAGACGCAGTACTTC
>TRBV10-2|many|.|TRBJ1-2
CASSDLASYGYTF
TGCGCCAGCAGTGATCTAGCTTCCTATGGCTACACCTTC
>TRBV7-9|.|TRBD1|TRBJ1-2
CASSLLAGTGEDYTF
TGTGCCAGCAGCCTTCTAGCCGGGACAGGTGAGGACTACACCTTC
>TRBV20-1|many|.|TRBJ1-5
CSARAPLLGSNQPQHF
TGCAGTGCTAGAGCCCCGCTGCTCGGAAGCAATCAGCCCCAGCATTTT
>TRBV2|many|.|TRBJ2-3
CASSRGTRTDTQYF
TGTGCCAGCAGTAGGGGAACCCGAACAGATACGCAGTATTTT
>TRBV28|many|TRBD1|TRBJ2-5
CASSRLTGGETQYF
TGTGCCAGCAGTCGACTGACAGGGGGGGAGACCCAGTACTTC
>TRBV20-1|many|TRBD2|TRBJ2-7
CSARGFLAGDTYEQYF
TGCAGTGCCAGGGGATTCCTAGCGGGGGACACCTACGAGCAGTACTTC
>TRBV25-1|many|.|TRBJ1-3
CASTGLTGNTIYF
TGTGCCAGCACGGGACTGACTGGAAACACCATATATTTT
>TRBV5-1|many|TRBD1|TRBJ2-3
CASSLEGGFFPDTQYF
TGCGCCAGCAGCTTGGAAGGGGGCTTTTTCCCAGATACGCAGTATTTT
>TRBV20-1|many|TRBD2|TRBJ2-3
CSARDLASGGGSTDTQYF
TGCAGTGCTAGAGATCTGGCTAGCGGGGGGGGTAGCACAGATACGCAGTATTTT
>TRBV20-1|many|TRBD1|TRBJ1-4
CSASQDRKEKLFF
TGCAGTGCTAGCCAGGACAGGAAGGAAAAACTGTTTTTT
>TRBV30|many|.|TRBJ1-2
CAWSTPGTQRLYGYTF
TGTGCCTGGTCAACCCCCGGGACCCAAAGACTATATGGCTACACCTTC
>TRBV7-6|many|.|TRBJ2-7
CASSPSPQTYEQYF
TGTGCCAGCAGCCCAAGCCCGCAAACCTACGAGCAGTACTTC
>TRBV6-2/TRBV6-3|many|TRBD2|TRBJ2-2
CASSKPAGVSTGELFF
TGTGCCAGCAGTAAACCGGCGGGAGTCAGCACCGGGGAGCTGTTTTTT
>TRBV19|many|TRBD2|TRBJ2-3
CASSPGLAGGESTDTQYF
TGTGCCAGTAGTCCCGGACTAGCGGGGGGGGAAAGCACAGATACGCAGTATTTT
>TRBV20-1|many|.|TRBJ2-3
CSARAARFTDTQYF
TGCAGTGCTAGAGCGGCCAGGTTTACAGATACGCAGTATTTT
>TRBV19|many|.|TRBJ1-3
CASSRDAGSGNTIYF
TGTGCCAGTAGTAGGGACGCGGGCTCTGGAAACACCATATATTTT
>TRBV11-3|many|.|TRBJ2-5
CASSLSPLETQYF
TGTGCCAGCAGCTTATCCCCCTTGGAGACCCAGTACTTC
>TRBV20-1|many|TRBD2|TRBJ2-2
CSARRLAGGNTGELFF
TGCAGTGCTAGGCGACTAGCGGGGGGGAACACCGGGGAGCTGTTTTTT
>TRBV10-2|many|.|TRBJ1-5
CASSDGDQPQHF
TGCGCCAGCAGTGACGGGGACCAGCCCCAGCATTTT
>TRBV5-1|many|.|TRBJ1-6
CASSSSQGYNSPLHF
TGCGCCAGCAGCTCCTCCCAAGGTTATAATTCACCCCTCCACTTT
>TRBV7-6|many|TRBD2|TRBJ2-1
CASSSRTSGRYNEQFF
TGTGCCAGCAGCTCACGGACTAGCGGGCGGTACAATGAGCAGTTCTTC
>TRBV6-1|many|TRBD1|TRBJ2-7
CASSRTGFEQYF
TGTGCCAGCAGCAGGACAGGGTTCGAGCAGTACTTC
>TRBV20-1|many|.|TRBJ1-4
CSARPGTGIEKLFF
TGCAGTGCTAGGCCCGGGACCGGCATTGAAAAACTGTTTTTT
>TRBV20-1|many|TRBD1|TRBJ1-2
CSARYTGALTGYTF
TGCAGTGCTAGATATACAGGGGCTCTGACTGGCTACACCTTC
>TRBV28|many|.|TRBJ2-1
CASSLSGDNYNEQFF
TGTGCCAGCAGTTTGTCGGGGGATAACTACAATGAGCAGTTCTTC
>TRBV20-1|many|TRBD2|TRBJ2-3
CSAPGTSGTDTQYF
TGCAGTGCCCCCGGGACTAGCGGCACAGATACGCAGTATTTT
>TRBV7-2|many|TRBD1|TRBJ1-1
CASSWTGTNTEAFF
TGTGCCAGCAGCTGGACAGGGACAAACACTGAAGCTTTCTTT
>TRBV9|many|.|TRBJ2-2
CASSVRQTNTGELFF
TGTGCCAGCAGCGTTCGACAGACTAACACCGGGGAGCTGTTTTTT